The source of this T cell receptor beta chain is a study of T cells expressing NK-cell markers (dated by TCRdb to 2018 to 2021). Background on the whole study: TCR beta-chain repertoires were profiled in sorted CD3+CD56+NKG2C+, CD3+CD56+NKG2C- and CD3+CD56-NKG2C+ T-cell subsets from about 8 donors. All eight donors whose samples were sequenced were randomly selected healthy volunteers, three of them men and five women. Among the eight sequenced donors, seven were HCMV-seropositive and one was HCMV-seronegative. Libraries were sequenced as 2 x 150 bp reads on Illumina HiSeq 2000/2500, MiSeq or NextSeq. Study-level results and caveats: In more than five donors, the dominant CD3+CD56+NKG2C+ clonotypes were found to rank among the top 10 CD8+ clonotypes and to make up 1.0-7.0% of CD8+ T cells. Those dominant clonotypes were again the most abundant among CD3+CD56-NKG2C+ cells in a few donors, at about 25-65%. It remained unclear whether the expanded NKG2C-expressing T cell clones were specific for HCMV antigens.

HCMV serostatus was determined by detecting HCMV-specific IgG in serum with a commercial ELISA kit. Ficoll density gradient centrifugation was used to isolate peripheral blood mononuclear cells from blood. A note on this clonotype: The antigen it binds to is not known.

Sequencing was carried out with an Illumina HiSeq 2000. The TCR beta cDNA libraries were made using 5'RACE template switching, a step that added both a universal primer site and unique molecular identifiers. cDNA synthesis was primed from the TCR beta constant segment, followed by two successive PCR amplification steps. In the paper's pipeline: Reads were demultiplexed and grouped by UMI with MIGEC, and clonotypes were assembled and quantified with MiTCR. To exclude erroneous sequences, only TCR cDNA sequences supported by at least two reads were retained. Downstream repertoire analysis used the tcR package, and clonotypes were matched across fractions by CDR3 nucleotide sequence plus V segment. Antigen specificity was annotated against VDJdb with VDJmatch, allowing one amino acid substitution in CDR3. One entry per CDR3 protein sequence results from the TCRdb reprocessing of the reads, with DNA left out. In this record, the V and J calls reflect TCRdb's handling and not the investigators' own analysis. This specimen's table enumerates 300,000 to 450,000 distinct CDR3 sequences. Of the sample, roughly 5.4% is held by the ten largest clones.

The CDR3 covers 15 residues, taking in both the cysteine and the phenylalanine. No DNA accompanies this entry. CDR1 and CDR2 (LGHNA, YNFKEQ) derive from the germline V gene. This chain joins TRBV4-2 to TRBJ2-3. The receptor's source is a man between 18 and 69 years old in good health. Input material: blood T cells: a sorted CD56 or NKG2C T cell subset, CD4+ or CD8+ T cells, or bulk PBMC T cells (not recorded which). The CDR3 protein sequence reads: CASSQDSASTDTQYF.